This T cell receptor beta chain is from a study of blood T cells in healthy people across ages. Looking at the study overall: Capture by template switching was about one barcoded beta molecule per two T cells.

The individuals who served as donors were healthy Caucasians living in Russia, aged about 6 to 95. The second PCR ran roughly 6 to 11 cycles with a sample-barcoded 5' primer and J-beta primers. Each CDR3 protein is one row after TCRdb ran MiXCR on the 5' RACE reads. The sample gives roughly 1.6 million distinct CDR3 sequences, 30% to 35% of which show up once; 11% is in the top ten. With regard to this clonotype: Its antigen remains unknown.

Germline V gene sequence: CDR1 MRHNA, CDR2 SNTAGT. Trimming removed 3 bases from V and 0 bases from J, with 9 bases in between. The CDR3 contains 15 residues. Study-wide findings and caveats: Donor CMV status, an unknown factor, possibly confounded changes in expanded clonotypes. Older age went with lower TCR beta diversity per million T cells, in a roughly linear way.

The J gene is TRBJ1-5, the V gene TRBV6-4; D uncertain. Material: blood. The receptor was derived from a woman aged 30 to 39 in good health. In DNA form, the CDR3 reads TGTGCCAGCAGTGAGGACGGACTTAGCAATCAGCCCCAGCATTTT. Protein product: CASSEDGLSNQPQHF.